The 30 T cell receptor beta chains presented below share a single source sample, sequenced in a study of control samples from healthy donors and cancer patients. Here immunoSEQ multiplex PCR was the method, and the copy in TCRdb shows in-frame clones only, minus some. The data show 180,000 or so clones, just under 95% seen once. The specimen was blood. These receptors were collected from a woman aged 60-75 years in good health.

This clone was counted once. In DNA, the CDR3 is TGTGCCAGCTCACCAGGTTTCAATCAGCCCCAGCATTTT. It yields the protein CASSPGFNQPQHF. This rearrangement joins TRBV18 to TRBJ1-5; D unresolved. Trimming left V 2 bases short and J 3 bases short, with 5 bases between. Germline loops: CDR1 KGHSH, CDR2 LQKENI. This CDR3 is 13 amino acids long.

This clone has a single count. The chain joins TRBV6-5 to TRBJ1-3, with D uncertain. With 4 bases removed from V and 0 bases from J, the gap between germline ends came to 7 bases. CDR3 length equals 14 residues. The germline V gene encodes CDR1 MNHEY and CDR2 SVGAGI. This CDR3 is CASSFTASGNTIYF. CDR3 DNA: TGTGCCAGCAGTTTCACAGCCTCTGGAAACACCATATATTTT.

The chain is built from TRBV5-5 and TRBJ2-3; the match to TRBD2 covers 7 bases. V lost 0 bases, J lost 3 bases, and 13 bases stayed unmatched. Looked up from germline, CDR1 is SGHKS and CDR2 is YYEKEE (reference sequence). The CDR3 spans 18 residues. CDR3 protein: CASSLGGFRGGWTDTQYF. The CDR3 bases are TGTGCCAGCAGCTTGGGAGGGTTCCGCGGGGGATGGACAGATACGCAGTATTTT.

This clone was seen a single time. The chain uses TRBV5-1 and TRBJ1-1, with D perhaps matching TRBD1 (6 bases). Germline loops: CDR1 SGHRS, CDR2 YFSETQ. The V gene lost 3 bases and the J gene lost 3 bases, with 9 bases spanning the gap. The CDR3 length is 13 residues. The CDR3 sequence: CASSWGQYTEAFF. The CDR3 nucleotides read TGCGCCAGCAGCTGGGGACAATACACTGAAGCTTTCTTT.

The V call is TRBV30, the J call TRBJ1-5; D is ambiguous. Trimming took 2 bases from V and 7 from J, leaving 15 bases between them. CDR1 GTSNPN and CDR2 SVGIG come from the germline V gene (reference sequence). This CDR3 is 14 amino acids long. The CDR3 nucleotides are TGTGCCTGGAGTCGCGGGGATCGCGGGCAGCCCCAGCATTTT. Its translation is CAWSRGDRGQPQHF.

This clone occurred once. The chain links TRBV12-5 to TRBJ1-4, with D possibly TRBD1 on 5 matching bases. CDR1 is LGHNT, CDR2 FRNRAP, per germline. Trimming took 8 bases from V and 8 from J, leaving 18 bases between them. The CDR3 consists of 14 residues. CDR3 bases: TGTGCTAGTTCGCGACAGTACGAAGGGGAAAAACTGTTTTTT. It specifies CASSRQYEGEKLFF.

On this clone itself: The junction departs from germline at one end; a sequencing error may be responsible. This rearrangement joins TRBV3-1 (or the pseudogene TRBV3-2) to TRBJ1-3; D is perhaps TRBD1 (5 bases). CDR3 length equals 15 residues. The germline gives CDR1 LGHDT, CDR2 YNNKEL (reference sequence). In DNA, the CDR3 is TGTGCCAGCAGCCCGCGACAGATTTCTGGGAACACCATATATTTT. Its translation: CASSPRQISGNTIYF.

V gene TRBV11-2 combines with J gene TRBJ2-1; TRBD1 matches at 8 bases. Germline assignment: CDR1 SGHAT and CDR2 FQNNGV. The CDR3 runs 13 residues. V gave up 7 bases and J gave up 6 bases; unmatched junction bases: 5. CDR3 loop: CASTGQGINEQFF. The CDR3 nucleotides read TGTGCCAGCACCGGACAGGGAATCAATGAGCAGTTCTTC.

The V gene is TRBV7-8, the J gene TRBJ2-5; TRBD1 aligns across 9 bases. V shed 0 bases, J shed 5 bases, and the junction held 4 bases outside the gene matches. The length of the CDR3 is 15 residues. Germline lookup yields CDR1 SGHVS and CDR2 FQNEAQ. CDR3 residues: CASSLAGGQGETQYF. The CDR3 nucleotides read TGTGCCAGCAGCTTAGCGGGGGGACAGGGTGAGACCCAGTACTTC.

The rearrangement joins TRBV7-9 to TRBJ1-4; 7 bases fit TRBD1. The germline V gene has CDR1 SEHNR and CDR2 FQNEAQ (reference sequence). The trim removed 3 bases at V and 7 bases at J, leaving 5 bases unmatched. The CDR3 loop spans 14 amino acids. The CDR3 DNA is TGTGCCAGCAGCTTCAGGGGGACGGGTGAAAAACTGTTTTTT. This sequence encodes CASSFRGTGEKLFF.

CDR3 residues: CASSLVGNSPLHF. The CDR3 DNA sequence: TGCGCCAGCAGCTTGGTGGGAAATTCACCCCTCCACTTT. The chain is built from TRBV5-1 and TRBJ1-6; D gene unclear. Germline V gene sequence: CDR1 SGHRS, CDR2 YFSETQ. Trimming pared 0 bases from V and 7 bases from J, leaving 5 bases between. The CDR3 extends over 13 amino acids.

The chain combines TRBV11-2 with TRBJ2-3, with 9 bases fitting TRBD1. Germline assignment: CDR1 SGHAT and CDR2 FQNNGV. V dropped 5 bases and J dropped 3; count of bases not matched to a gene: 9. The CDR3 spans 16 residues. The CDR3 DNA reads TGTGCCAGCAGCAACCTGCTAGGACAGGGGACAGATACGCAGTATTTT. Residues: CASSNLLGQGTDTQYF.

The gene calls are TRBV28 and TRBJ1-1; no firm D call. Trimming left V 6 bases short and J 1 base short, with 6 bases between. This CDR3 has 12 amino acids. The germline V gene has CDR1 MDHEN and CDR2 SYDVKM. In DNA form, the CDR3 reads TGTGCCAGCAGGACGGGGAACACTGAAGCTTTCTTT. It specifies CASRTGNTEAFF.

V is TRBV5-1 and J is TRBJ1-6; D not resolved. The CDR3 sequence is 13 residues long. Looked up from germline, CDR1 is SGHRS and CDR2 is YFSETQ. Trimming took off 0 bases at V and 8 bases at J, with 6 bases between the two ends. The DNA of the CDR3 is TGCGCCAGCAGCTTGGACAGTGATTCACCCCTCCACTTT. Translated: CASSLDSDSPLHF.

The chain has TRBV9 and TRBJ2-5; either TRBD1 or TRBD2 may supply D (6 bases each). Trimming pared 0 bases from V and 3 bases from J, leaving 9 bases between. This CDR3 comprises 14 residues. Germline CDR1 reads SGDLS; CDR2 reads YYNGEE. The CDR3 bases are TGTGCCAGCAGCGTAGCCGGGGGCAAAGAGACCCAGTACTTC. Protein sequence: CASSVAGGKETQYF.

The rearrangement uses TRBV19 and TRBJ1-2; D unresolved. CDR1 LNHDA and CDR2 SQIVND come from the germline V gene (reference sequence). Trimming cost V 5 bases and J 4 bases, with 14 bases left between them. The CDR3 sequence is 14 residues long. CDR3 region: CASSLAGIFYGYTF. The CDR3 region has the DNA TGTGCCAGTAGTCTTGCCGGGATATTCTATGGCTACACCTTC.

The chain employs TRBV10-2 and TRBJ1-3; TRBD1 might be the D (5 bases). CDR3 length: 15 amino acids. V was cut by 7 bases and J by 4 bases, with 17 bases left in between. The V gene's germline CDR1 is WSHSY and CDR2 SAAADI. Here the CDR3 reads CASTGGARGGNTIYF. The CDR3 nucleotides read TGCGCCAGCACCGGAGGGGCGCGGGGAGGAAACACCATATATTTT.

The chain links TRBV24-1 to TRBJ2-2; TRBD2 aligns across 10 bases. The J segment lost 7 bases and the V segment lost 2 bases, leaving 6 bases of the junction unmatched. Germline CDR1 KGHDR, CDR2 SFDVKD. This CDR3 has 16 amino acids. The CDR3 here is CATSDSSGGAGGELFF. The DNA of the CDR3 is TGTGCCACCAGTGATTCAAGCGGGGGGGCTGGCGGGGAGCTGTTTTTT.

The chain employs TRBV7-8 and TRBJ2-5; D is ambiguous. V lost 2 bases and J 3 bases, leaving 7 bases between the germline ends. Germline loops: CDR1 SGHVS, CDR2 FQNEAQ. This CDR3 spans 13 amino acids. The CDR3 coding sequence is TGTGCCAGCAGCTTATTCGTAGAAGAGACCCAGTACTTC. Its protein product is CASSLFVEETQYF.

DNA of the CDR3: TGTGCCAGCAGTTTATCAGGGGGCGGCTATGGCTACACCTTC. Amino acid sequence: CASSLSGGGYGYTF. V gene TRBV27 combines with J gene TRBJ1-2, with 7 bases aligning to TRBD1. Per the germline V gene, CDR1 is MNHEY and CDR2 is SMNVEV (reference sequence). V lost 0 bases and J lost 4; bases outside the gene matches: 2. The CDR3 totals 14 residues.

V is TRBV7-8 and J is TRBJ1-5; D not resolved. The CDR3 is 16 amino acids. The germline V gene has CDR1 SGHVS and CDR2 FQNEAQ. Trimming pared 5 bases from V and 1 base from J, leaving 15 bases between. The CDR3 sequence is CASSVSGVVSNQPQHF. The CDR3 DNA reads as TGTGCCAGCAGCGTATCAGGAGTTGTGAGCAATCAGCCCCAGCATTTT.

The V and J genes are TRBV19 and TRBJ1-1; D is unresolved. The CDR3 is made up of 15 amino acids. The ends were cut back, 4 bases at V and 0 bases at J, with 12 bases in the middle. CDR1 and CDR2 (germline): LNHDA, SQIVND (reference sequence). The CDR3 loop is CASSTPGILNTEAFF. DNA for the CDR3: TGTGCCAGTAGTACCCCCGGGATACTGAACACTGAAGCTTTCTTT.

J is TRBJ2-1 and V is TRBV7-2; D possibly corresponds to TRBD2 (6 bases). This CDR3 contains 14 residues. V shed 5 bases and J shed 4 bases, with 12 bases lying between them. The germline V gene has CDR1 SGHTA and CDR2 FQGNSA. CDR3 nucleotide sequence: TGTGCCAGCAGCCCAACGGGACTTTACAATGAGCAGTTCTTC. It encodes CASSPTGLYNEQFF. Full variable domain (missing parts from reference TRBV7-2 and TRBJ2-1): GAGVSQSPSNKVTEKGKDVELRCDPISGHTALYWYRQSLGQGLEFLIYFQGNSAPDKSGLPSDRFSAERTGGSVSTLTIQRTQQEDSAVYLCASSPTGLYNEQFFGPGTRLTVL.

This CDR3 reads CASSLDPGRVGGNTIYF. The CDR3 nucleotides are TGTGCCAGCAGCTTAGATCCCGGCAGGGTTGGTGGAAACACCATATATTTT. The chain joins TRBV11-2 to TRBJ1-3; D may be TRBD1 (5 bases). V was shortened by 0 bases and J by 3 bases, with 15 bases between the two germline ends. The germline CDR1 and CDR2 sequences are SGHAT and FQNNGV. The CDR3 runs to 17 residues.

The chain has TRBV2 and TRBJ1-1; 8 bases match TRBD1. This CDR3 has 13 amino acids. V shed 6 bases, J shed 4 bases, and the junction held 4 bases outside the gene matches. The germline CDR1 and CDR2 sequences are SNHLY and FYNNEI. The CDR3 coding sequence is TGTGCCAGCAGGGACAGGGAGGGCACTGAAGCTTTCTTT. Encoded protein: CASRDREGTEAFF.

This clone was seen once. This rearrangement joins TRBV6-1 to TRBJ1-1; D not certain. This CDR3 is built from 14 residues. CDR1 and CDR2 (germline): MNHNS, SASEGT. Between the trimmed V and J ends, which lost 3 bases and 6 bases, there was a span of 14 bases. CDR3: CASSDLRASAEAFF. CDR3 DNA: TGTGCCAGCAGTGATTTGAGGGCTTCGGCTGAAGCTTTCTTT.

The rearrangement uses TRBV10-1 and TRBJ1-6; D not resolved. The CDR3 loop spans 18 amino acids. The V and J ends lost 0 bases and 5 bases respectively, with 17 bases between them. CDR1 WNHNN and CDR2 SYGVQD come from the germline V gene (reference sequence). The CDR3 DNA reads as TGCGCCAGCAGTGAGTCCAGGCATGGAGGTAGAGATAATTCACCCCTCCACTTT. This codes for CASSESRHGGRDNSPLHF.

CDR3 DNA sequence: TGCAGCGTTGATTATGCCGGGACAGGGGCTGGCTACACCTTC. It codes for CSVDYAGTGAGYTF. V and J are TRBV29-1 and TRBJ1-2; 10 bases map to TRBD1. This CDR3 region has 14 residues. V dropped 3 bases and J dropped 7; count of bases not matched to a gene: 8. Germline assignment: CDR1 SQVTM and CDR2 ANQGSEA.

The chain is built from TRBV19 and TRBJ2-1, with a tentative D call TRBD1 (5 bases). The V gene lost 1 base and the J gene lost 0 bases, with 22 bases spanning the gap. Germline loops: CDR1 LNHDA, CDR2 SQIVND (reference sequence). The CDR3 spans 20 residues. CDR3 DNA: TGTGCCAGTAGTATAGTTTGGACATCCAGATACGGATCCTCCTACAATGAGCAGTTCTTC. It is translated as CASSIVWTSRYGSSYNEQFF.

This chain joins TRBV7-6 and TRBJ1-2, with a tentative D call TRBD1 (6 bases). The CDR3 runs 16 residues. V shed 2 bases and J shed 2 bases, with 15 bases lying between them. Germline V gene lookup returns CDR1 SGHVS and CDR2 FNYEAQ. CDR3 nucleotides: TGTGCCAGCAGCTTACAACAGGGAGGACTGAACTATGGCTACACCTTC. It codes for CASSLQQGGLNYGYTF.